The 32 T cell receptor beta chains reported below all come from one sample, sequenced in a study of cytomegalovirus exposure and HLA in healthy donors. The assay was immunoSEQ multiplex PCR, and TCRdb's table has in-frame clones only and misses some. The profile shows tens of thousands of clones, about 96% of them singletons. Sequencing was carried out using PBMCs. The receptors were gathered from a man aged 18 to 29 in good health and CMV-seronegative.

A single count supports this clone. The chain employs TRBV6-5 and TRBJ1-5; no clear D gene. Germline V lookup: CDR1 MNHEY, CDR2 SVGAGI. The CDR3 has 13 amino acids. V was cut by 3 bases and J by 0 bases, with 3 bases left in between. The CDR3 DNA follows: TGTGCCAGCAGTTATAATAGCAATCAGCCCCAGCATTTT. It is translated as CASSYNSNQPQHF.

A remark on this clone: Within the sample, other DNA sequences also encode this same CDR3. J is TRBJ1-4 and V is TRBV6-5; TRBD1 is a possible D gene (5 bases). The germline V gene encodes CDR1 MNHEY and CDR2 SVGAGI. The CDR3 sequence is 15 residues long. V dropped 5 bases and J dropped 2 bases, with 12 bases sitting between them. The DNA of the CDR3 is TGTGCCAGCAGTCTCGGAGGGGCCACTAATGAAAAACTGTTTTTT. This codes for CASSLGGATNEKLFF.

The chain is built from TRBV11-2 and TRBJ2-5; D is unclear. Germline loops: CDR1 SGHAT, CDR2 FQNNGV. The CDR3 has 15 residues. V was shortened by 1 base and J by 1 base, with 10 bases between the two germline ends. CDR3 region: CASSLGPGSQETQYF. The CDR3 DNA is TGTGCCAGCAGCTTAGGTCCAGGATCCCAAGAGACCCAGTACTTC.

The rearrangement uses TRBV25-1 and TRBJ2-3, with 9 bases matching TRBD2. With V trimmed by 4 bases and J by 4 bases, 9 bases remained unmatched. CDR3 size: 16 residues. Germline CDR1 reads MGHDK; CDR2 reads SYGVNS. The CDR3 DNA reads TGTGCCAGCAGTGGCACTATAGCGGGAGTGGCAGATACGCAGTATTTT. Amino acid sequence: CASSGTIAGVADTQYF.

The chain carries TRBV19 and TRBJ1-6; D is uncertain. Germline V gene lookup returns CDR1 LNHDA and CDR2 SQIVND (reference sequence). V was shortened by 5 bases and J by 6 bases, with 14 bases between the two germline ends. CDR3 size: 15 residues. In nucleotides, the CDR3 is TGTGCCAGTAGTCTAAGCCCATCGGGTAATTCACCCCTCCACTTT. Translation gives CASSLSPSGNSPLHF.

This sequence joins TRBV6-1 and TRBJ1-1, with a tentative D call TRBD1 (5 bases). Germline V gives CDR1 MNHNS, CDR2 SASEGT. CDR3 size: 14 residues. Trimming shortened V by 7 bases and J by 3 bases, and 15 bases separated the two germline ends. The chain's CDR3 is CASTRGGEYTEAFF. DNA of the CDR3: TGTGCCAGCACTCGGGGGGGGGAGTACACTGAAGCTTTCTTT.

V and J are TRBV19 and TRBJ2-7, with 10 bases matching TRBD1. The CDR3 spans 14 residues. Germline V gene data show CDR1 as LNHDA and CDR2 as SQIVND (reference sequence). With V trimmed by 3 bases and J by 5 bases, 4 bases remained unmatched. For the CDR3, the DNA is TGTGCCAGTAGTATGGGGACAGGGGTACACGAGCAGTACTTC. It encodes CASSMGTGVHEQYF.

The chain joins TRBV6-6 to TRBJ1-5; D is perhaps TRBD1 (5 bases). Deletions cut 5 bases from V and 0 bases from J, with 14 bases between. The length of the CDR3 is 16 residues. Germline-derived CDR1 and CDR2 are MNHNY and SVGAGI (reference sequence). CDR3 nucleotides: TGTGCCAGCAGTCTGTGGGGGGGTGATAGCAATCAGCCCCAGCATTTT. Residues: CASSLWGGDSNQPQHF.

The rearrangement uses TRBV5-1 and TRBJ2-5; D may be TRBD1 (5 bases). The germline V gene encodes CDR1 SGHRS and CDR2 YFSETQ. V gave up 0 bases and J gave up 4 bases, with 10 bases separating them. CDR3 length: 14 residues. CDR3 loop: CASSLAGMGETQYF. The CDR3 coding sequence is TGCGCCAGCAGCTTGGCAGGGATGGGAGAGACCCAGTACTTC.

This chain links TRBV6-5 with TRBJ1-1, with D perhaps matching TRBD1 (6 bases). The CDR3 totals 13 residues. The V end was cut by 6 bases, the J end by 5 bases, with 13 bases between. Germline lookup yields CDR1 MNHEY and CDR2 SVGAGI. The chain's CDR3 is CASRPPQGTEAFF. The DNA for the CDR3 is TGTGCCAGCAGGCCCCCCCAGGGGACTGAAGCTTTCTTT.

The chain joins TRBV5-4 to TRBJ1-2, with 9 bases identical to TRBD1. The CDR3 totals 15 residues. J gave up 2 bases and V 3 bases, and 5 bases lay outside the gene matches. CDR1 SGHNT and CDR2 YYREEE come from the germline V gene (reference sequence). CDR3 sequence (DNA): TGTGCCAGCAGCTGGGGACAGGGAGGGAACTATGGCTACACCTTC. Translating it yields CASSWGQGGNYGYTF.

CDR3 residues: CASSPTGNRGDTEAFF. The CDR3, as DNA: TGTGCCAGCTCACCCACCGGAAACAGGGGGGACACTGAAGCTTTCTTT. The V gene is TRBV18, the J gene TRBJ1-1, with 8 bases matching TRBD1. CDR1 KGHSH and CDR2 LQKENI come from the germline V gene. J gave up 3 bases and V 3 bases, and 9 bases lay outside the gene matches. This CDR3 is built from 16 residues.

The V and J genes are TRBV7-9 and TRBJ2-7, with 10 bases aligning to TRBD2. Germline trimming cut 5 bases from V and 1 base from J; bases unmatched to any gene: 5. The germline V gene has CDR1 SEHNR and CDR2 FQNEAQ (reference sequence). This CDR3 comprises 15 residues. The CDR3 DNA reads TGTGCCAGCAGCCGCCAGACTAGCGGGTCCTACGAGCAGTACTTC. Its translation: CASSRQTSGSYEQYF.

The chain joins TRBV29-1 to TRBJ1-1, with unresolved D. Germline CDR1 is SQVTM and CDR2 is ANQGSEA. Trimming left V 7 bases short and J 0 bases short, with 9 bases between. This CDR3 comprises 12 residues. CDR3 DNA: TGCAGCGCGGTTCAATTGAACACTGAAGCTTTCTTT. It encodes CSAVQLNTEAFF.

This chain uses TRBV4-2 with TRBJ1-2; TRBD1 aligns across 7 bases. The ends lost 0 bases at V and 6 bases at J; junction bases unmatched: 10. The CDR3 length is 16 residues. In germline, CDR1 is LGHNA, CDR2 YNFKEQ. The CDR3 reads CASSQDTLLQGNGYTF. CDR3 nucleotides: TGTGCCAGCAGCCAAGATACCCTCCTACAGGGGAATGGCTACACCTTC.

This chain connects TRBV2 to TRBJ1-1; 10 bases are shared with TRBD1. This CDR3 region has 14 residues. After removal of 6 bases from V and 3 bases from J, the junction contained 4 bases not matched to a gene. Germline CDR1 and CDR2: SNHLY and FYNNEI. The CDR3 is CASSAGTGDTEAFF. Written as DNA, the CDR3 is TGTGCCAGCAGCGCCGGGACAGGGGACACTGAAGCTTTCTTT.

The genes are TRBV28 and TRBJ1-2, with TRBD1 matching over 7 bases. With 3 bases clipped from V and 6 bases from J, the junction kept 19 bases outside the gene matches. Germline CDR1 is MDHEN and CDR2 is SYDVKM. The CDR3 is made up of 18 amino acids. CDR3 in amino acids: CASSFVGRAGQESDGYTF. As DNA, the CDR3 is TGTGCCAGCAGTTTCGTCGGCCGGGCTGGACAGGAGTCTGATGGCTACACCTTC.

The V call is TRBV11-2, the J call TRBJ1-1; D might be TRBD1 (5 bases). The CDR3 consists of 13 residues. Germline V gene lookup returns CDR1 SGHAT and CDR2 FQNNGV. V gave up 7 bases and J gave up 0 bases, with 9 bases separating them. Written as DNA, the CDR3 is TGTGCCAGCACCCTGACAGTGAACACTGAAGCTTTCTTT. This encodes CASTLTVNTEAFF.

This clone showed up just once. This sequence joins TRBV11-2 and TRBJ2-7, with 7 bases matching TRBD2. With V trimmed by 9 bases and J by 6 bases, 5 bases remained unmatched. Germline V gene sequence: CDR1 SGHAT, CDR2 FQNNGV. CDR3 length: 11 amino acids. CDR3 nucleotide sequence: TGTGCCAGTCCCGGGGGGACCGAGCAGTACTTC. Translated, it gives CASPGGTEQYF.

V usage is TRBV11-2 and J usage is TRBJ1-1; D perhaps matches TRBD1 (6 bases). This CDR3 is 15 amino acids long. With 5 bases removed from V and 5 bases from J, the gap between germline ends came to 18 bases. Germline V CDR1 and CDR2: SGHAT, FQNNGV. The CDR3 DNA sequence: TGTGCCAGCAGCGAAGTCAGGGGTTGGGGGACTGAAGCTTTCTTT. Protein product: CASSEVRGWGTEAFF.

CDR3: CASSRIVGGTDTQYF. CDR3 nucleotides: TGTGCCAGTAGCAGAATTGTAGGGGGCACAGATACGCAGTATTTT. The rearrangement uses TRBV19 and TRBJ2-3, with D perhaps TRBD1 (5 bases). V gave up 6 bases and J gave up 1 base, with 14 bases separating them. Germline V lookup: CDR1 LNHDA, CDR2 SQIVND (reference sequence). This CDR3 contains 15 residues. Looking up the rest from reference TRBV19 and TRBJ2-3 gives the full variable domain: DGGITQSPKYLFRKEGQNVTLSCEQNLNHDAMYWYRQDPGQGLRLIYYSQIVNDFQKGDIAEGYSVSREKKESFPLTVTSAQKNPTAFYLCASSRIVGGTDTQYFGPGTRLTVL.

On this clone: The junction does not match germline at one end; this may be a read error. Distinct nucleotide sequences in the sample also encode this CDR3. The chain carries TRBV5-1 and TRBJ2-1; 7 nucleotides agree with TRBD1. Germline V lookup: CDR1 SGHRS, CDR2 YFSETQ. The CDR3 is made up of 14 amino acids. This CDR3 reads CASSVDRVPNEQFF. In DNA, the CDR3 is TGCGCCAGCAGCGTTGACAGGGTCCCAAATGAACAGTTCTTC.

The chain is built from TRBV13 and TRBJ1-1, with 9 bases identical to TRBD1. Germline loops: CDR1 PRHDT, CDR2 FYEKMQ (reference sequence). J was trimmed by 4 bases and V by 6 bases; bases with no gene match: 9. CDR3 size: 15 residues. CDR3 DNA: TGTGCCAGCAGTTTCCCTACAGGGGGCACCACTGAAGCTTTCTTT. Its translation is CASSFPTGGTTEAFF. Together with reference TRBV13 and TRBJ1-1, the CDR3 gives the full variable domain: AAGVIQSPRHLIKEKRETATLKCYPIPRHDTVYWYQQGPGQDPQFLISFYEKMQSDKGSIPDRFSAQQFSDYHSELNMSSLELGDSALYFCASSFPTGGTTEAFFGQGTRLTVV.

The chain has TRBV7-9 and TRBJ1-1; no clear D. This CDR3 has 14 residues. The V and J ends lost 5 bases and 0 bases respectively, with 10 bases between them. The germline CDR1 and CDR2 sequences are SEHNR and FQNEAQ (reference sequence). In nucleotides, the CDR3 is TGTGCCAGCAGCCAACCCGGTTTGAACACTGAAGCTTTCTTT. It specifies CASSQPGLNTEAFF.

The chain has TRBV7-9 and TRBJ1-1; 7 bases agree with TRBD1. The V segment lost 5 bases and the J segment 3 bases; nucleotides outside the gene matches: 3. The germline gives CDR1 SEHNR, CDR2 FQNEAQ (reference sequence). The CDR3 spans 13 residues. The CDR3 region has the DNA TGTGCCAGCAGCATCGACAGGGACACTGAAGCTTTCTTT. Its translation: CASSIDRDTEAFF. The variable domain in full, completed from reference TRBV7-9 and TRBJ1-1, reads DTGVSQNPRHKITKRGQNVTFRCDPISEHNRLYWYRQTLGQGPEFLTYFQNEAQLEKSRLLSDRFSAERPKGSFSTLEIQRTEQGDSAMYLCASSIDRDTEAFFGQGTRLTVV.

This clone was observed a few times. For the CDR3, the DNA is TGTGCCAGCAGCTCCCAGAATCAAGAGACCCAGTACTTC. Protein sequence: CASSSQNQETQYF. V and J are TRBV5-4 and TRBJ2-5; D is ambiguous. Germline V CDR1 and CDR2: SGHNT, YYREEE (reference sequence). This CDR3 spans 13 amino acids. V lost 3 bases to trimming and J lost 2 bases, with 8 bases between them.

This rearrangement joins TRBV5-1 to TRBJ2-7, with a possible D match to TRBD1 (7 bases). Germline values: CDR1 SGHRS, CDR2 YFSETQ. V shed 5 bases and J shed 4 bases, with 19 bases lying between them. This CDR3 is 15 amino acids long. CDR3 residues: CASREGQGDYYEQYF. CDR3 nucleotides: TGCGCCAGCAGGGAGGGCCAGGGGGATTATTACGAGCAGTACTTC. Using reference TRBV5-1 and TRBJ2-7 for the parts outside the CDR3, the full variable domain is KAGVTQTPRYLIKTRGQQVTLSCSPISGHRSVSWYQQTPGQGLQFLFEYFSETQRNKGNFPGRFSGRQFSNSRSEMNVSTLELGDSALYLCASREGQGDYYEQYFGPGTRLTVT.

J is TRBJ1-1 and V is TRBV11-2; D is undetermined. CDR3 size: 12 residues. V was clipped by 0 bases and J by 5 bases, with 4 bases between them. The germline V gene has CDR1 SGHAT and CDR2 FQNNGV. The CDR3 region is CASSLDSTEAFF. The CDR3 DNA reads TGTGCCAGCAGCTTAGACAGTACTGAAGCTTTCTTT.

This clone is a singleton in its sample. The rearrangement joins TRBV5-4 to TRBJ1-3, with TRBD1 identical over 10 bases. Germline V gives CDR1 SGHNT, CDR2 YYREEE (reference sequence). There are 16 residues in the CDR3. V shed 3 bases and J 5 bases; nucleotides not matched to a gene: 8. The CDR3 coding sequence is TGTGCCAGCAGCTACCGGGACAGGGGAATGAGAAACACCATATATTTT. This codes for CASSYRDRGMRNTIYF.

The chain combines TRBV6-6 with TRBJ1-1; 10 bases match TRBD1. The CDR3 spans 15 residues. J was trimmed by 5 bases and V by 3 bases; bases with no gene match: 6. Germline V gene lookup returns CDR1 MNHNY and CDR2 SVGAGI (reference sequence). This CDR3 reads CASSYRGTGETEAFF. CDR3 in DNA: TGTGCCAGCAGTTATCGGGGGACAGGGGAAACTGAAGCTTTCTTT.

This rearrangement joins TRBV5-1 to TRBJ2-1; TRBD2 might be the D (6 bases). Germline CDR1 is SGHRS and CDR2 is YFSETQ. The V and J ends lost 0 bases and 7 bases respectively, with 11 bases between them. The CDR3 sequence is 14 residues long. As DNA, the CDR3 is TGCGCCAGCAGCTTGGAACCGGGGGTTAATGAGCAGTTCTTC. Translating it yields CASSLEPGVNEQFF. Complete variable domain (other parts from reference TRBV5-1 and TRBJ2-1): KAGVTQTPRYLIKTRGQQVTLSCSPISGHRSVSWYQQTPGQGLQFLFEYFSETQRNKGNFPGRFSGRQFSNSRSEMNVSTLELGDSALYLCASSLEPGVNEQFFGPGTRLTVL.

This chain connects TRBV2 to TRBJ2-2, with D unclear. V was pared by 3 bases and J by 1 base, with 3 bases between. This CDR3 has 13 amino acids. Germline lookup yields CDR1 SNHLY and CDR2 FYNNEI. The CDR3 bases are TGTGCCAGCAGTGACGGGAACACCGGGGAGCTGTTTTTT. Its protein is CASSDGNTGELFF.